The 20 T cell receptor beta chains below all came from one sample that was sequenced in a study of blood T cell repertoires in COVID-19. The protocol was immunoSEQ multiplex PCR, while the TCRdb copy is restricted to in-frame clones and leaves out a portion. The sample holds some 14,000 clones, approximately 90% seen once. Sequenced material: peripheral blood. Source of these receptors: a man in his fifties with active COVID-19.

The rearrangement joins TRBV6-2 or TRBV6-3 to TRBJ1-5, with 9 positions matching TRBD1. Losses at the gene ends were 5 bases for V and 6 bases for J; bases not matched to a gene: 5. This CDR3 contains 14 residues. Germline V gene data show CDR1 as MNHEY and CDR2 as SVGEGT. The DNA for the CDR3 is TGTGCCAGCAGTCCGGGACAGGGTCCTCAGCCCCAGCATTTT. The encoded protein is CASSPGQGPQPQHF.

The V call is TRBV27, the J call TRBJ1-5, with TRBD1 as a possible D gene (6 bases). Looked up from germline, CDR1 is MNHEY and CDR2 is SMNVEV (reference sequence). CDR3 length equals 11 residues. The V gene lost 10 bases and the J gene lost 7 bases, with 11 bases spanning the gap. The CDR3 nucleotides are TGTGCCACCGGACAGAGACAGCCCCAGCATTTT. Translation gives CATGQRQPQHF.

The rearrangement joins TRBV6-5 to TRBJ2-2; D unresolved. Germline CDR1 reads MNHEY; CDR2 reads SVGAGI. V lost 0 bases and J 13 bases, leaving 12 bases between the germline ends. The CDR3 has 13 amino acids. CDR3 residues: CASSYSIARGLFF. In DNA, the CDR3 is TGTGCCAGCAGTTACTCGATAGCCCGAGGGCTGTTTTTT.

This CDR3 is CASSPEAGNRNEQFF. CDR3 DNA sequence: TGTGCCAGCAGTCCCGAAGCGGGAAACCGCAATGAGCAGTTCTTC. This chain uses TRBV27 with TRBJ2-1; the match to TRBD2 covers 7 bases. Unmatched junction bases numbered 10, after V lost 5 bases and J lost 6 bases. Germline lookup yields CDR1 MNHEY and CDR2 SMNVEV (reference sequence). The length of the CDR3 is 15 residues.

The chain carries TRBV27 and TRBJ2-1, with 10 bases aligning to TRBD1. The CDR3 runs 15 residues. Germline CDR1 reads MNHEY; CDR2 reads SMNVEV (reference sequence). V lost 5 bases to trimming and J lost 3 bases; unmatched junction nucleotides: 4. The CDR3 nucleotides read TGTGCCAGCAGTCCCGACAGGGGGCTCTACAATGAGCAGTTCTTC. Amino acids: CASSPDRGLYNEQFF.

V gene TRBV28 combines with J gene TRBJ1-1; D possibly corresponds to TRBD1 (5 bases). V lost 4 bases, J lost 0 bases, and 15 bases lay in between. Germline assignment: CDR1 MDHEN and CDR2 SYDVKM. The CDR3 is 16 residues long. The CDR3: CASSSVGAGLNTEAFF. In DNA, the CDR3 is TGTGCCAGCAGTTCCGTCGGGGCGGGATTGAACACTGAAGCTTTCTTT.

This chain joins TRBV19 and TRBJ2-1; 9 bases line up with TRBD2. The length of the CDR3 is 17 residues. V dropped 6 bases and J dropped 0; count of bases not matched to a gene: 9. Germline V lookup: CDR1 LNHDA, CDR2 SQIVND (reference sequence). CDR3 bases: TGTGCCAGTAGAAGTTTAGCGGGAGCCCACTCCTACAATGAGCAGTTCTTC. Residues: CASRSLAGAHSYNEQFF.

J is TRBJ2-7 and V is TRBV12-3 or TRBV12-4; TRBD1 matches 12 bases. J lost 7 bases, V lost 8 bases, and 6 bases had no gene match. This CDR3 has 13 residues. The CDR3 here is CASSGTGGAEQYF. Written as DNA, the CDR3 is TGTGCCAGCTCCGGGACAGGGGGCGCGGAGCAGTACTTC.

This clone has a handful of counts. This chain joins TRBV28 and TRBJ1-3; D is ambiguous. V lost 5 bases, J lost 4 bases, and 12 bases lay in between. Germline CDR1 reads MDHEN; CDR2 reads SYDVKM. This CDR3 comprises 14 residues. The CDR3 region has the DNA TGTGCCAGCAGTCCACCCGTCAGAGGAAACACCATATATTTT. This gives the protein CASSPPVRGNTIYF.

The CDR3 spells CASTLIAGVPSNEQFF. In nucleotides, the CDR3 is TGCGCCAGCACTTTGATAGCGGGAGTACCAAGCAATGAGCAGTTCTTC. This chain uses TRBV5-1 with TRBJ2-1, with 9 bases fitting TRBD2. Trimming at V came to 6 bases and at J to 6 bases, leaving 13 bases not matched to a gene. The CDR3 extends over 16 amino acids. CDR1 SGHRS and CDR2 YFSETQ come from the germline V gene.

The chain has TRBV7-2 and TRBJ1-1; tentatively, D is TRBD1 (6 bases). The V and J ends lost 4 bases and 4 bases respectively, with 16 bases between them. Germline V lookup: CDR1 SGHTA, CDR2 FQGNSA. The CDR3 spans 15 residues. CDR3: CASSSARGAGTEAFF. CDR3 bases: TGTGCCAGCAGCTCCGCCCGGGGGGCGGGCACTGAAGCTTTCTTT. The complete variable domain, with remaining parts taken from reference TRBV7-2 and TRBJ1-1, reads GAGVSQSPSNKVTEKGKDVELRCDPISGHTALYWYRQSLGQGLEFLIYFQGNSAPDKSGLPSDRFSAERTGGSVSTLTIQRTQQEDSAVYLCASSSARGAGTEAFFGQGTRLTVV.

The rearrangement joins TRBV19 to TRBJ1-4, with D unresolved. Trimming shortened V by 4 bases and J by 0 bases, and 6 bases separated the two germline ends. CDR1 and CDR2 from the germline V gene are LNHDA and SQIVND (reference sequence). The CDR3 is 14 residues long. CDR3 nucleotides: TGTGCCAGTAGTACAGGCTCAACTAATGAAAAACTGTTTTTT. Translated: CASSTGSTNEKLFF.

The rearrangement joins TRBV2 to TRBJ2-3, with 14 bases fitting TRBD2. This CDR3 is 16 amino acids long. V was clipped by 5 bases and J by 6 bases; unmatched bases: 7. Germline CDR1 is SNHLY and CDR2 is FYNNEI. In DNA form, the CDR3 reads TGTGCCAGCAGTCAGCGACTAGCGGGAGGGCCGGATACGCAGTATTTT. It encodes CASSQRLAGGPDTQYF. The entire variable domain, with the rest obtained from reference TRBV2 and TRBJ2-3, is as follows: EPEVTQTPSHQVTQMGQEVILRCVPISNHLYFYWYRQILGQKVEFLVSFYNNEISEKSEIFDDQFSVERPDGSNFTLKIRSTKLEDSAMYFCASSQRLAGGPDTQYFGPGTRLTVL.

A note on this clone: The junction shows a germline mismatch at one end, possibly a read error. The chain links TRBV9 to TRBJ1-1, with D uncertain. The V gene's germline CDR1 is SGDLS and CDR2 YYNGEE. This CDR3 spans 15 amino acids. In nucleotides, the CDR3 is TGTGCCGGCAGCGTAGCGCCAGGTGCGGGCACTGAAGCTTTCTTT. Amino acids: CAGSVAPGAGTEAFF.

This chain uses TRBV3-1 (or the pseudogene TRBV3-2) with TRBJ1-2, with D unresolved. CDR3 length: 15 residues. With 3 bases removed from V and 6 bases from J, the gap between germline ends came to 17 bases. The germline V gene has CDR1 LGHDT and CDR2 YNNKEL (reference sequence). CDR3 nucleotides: TGTGCCAGCAGCCACCGAACACGCAGGTCTCATGGCTACACCTTC. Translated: CASSHRTRRSHGYTF.

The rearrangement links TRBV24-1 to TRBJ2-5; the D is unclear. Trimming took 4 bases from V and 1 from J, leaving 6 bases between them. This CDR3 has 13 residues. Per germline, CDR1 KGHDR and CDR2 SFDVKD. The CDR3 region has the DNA TGTGCCACCAGTGACAGTATCCAAGAGACCCAGTACTTC. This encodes CATSDSIQETQYF.

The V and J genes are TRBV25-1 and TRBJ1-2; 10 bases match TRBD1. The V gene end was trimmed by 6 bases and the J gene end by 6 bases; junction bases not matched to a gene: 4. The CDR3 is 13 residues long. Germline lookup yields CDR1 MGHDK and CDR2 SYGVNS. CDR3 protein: CASSRQGANGYTF. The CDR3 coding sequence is TGTGCCAGCAGCCGACAGGGGGCGAATGGCTACACCTTC.

The CDR3 reads CASSKGTGGEKLFF. CDR3 nucleotides: TGTGCCAGCAGCAAAGGGACAGGAGGTGAAAAACTGTTTTTT. This sequence joins TRBV9 and TRBJ1-4; 8 positions match TRBD1. Losses at the gene ends were 4 bases for V and 7 bases for J; bases not matched to a gene: 6. The CDR3 runs to 14 residues. The V gene's germline CDR1 is SGDLS and CDR2 YYNGEE.

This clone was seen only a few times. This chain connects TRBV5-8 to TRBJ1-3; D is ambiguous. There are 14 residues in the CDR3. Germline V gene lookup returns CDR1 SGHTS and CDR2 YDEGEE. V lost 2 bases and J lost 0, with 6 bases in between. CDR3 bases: TGTGCCAGCAGCTTCCGGTACTCTGGAAACACCATATATTTT. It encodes CASSFRYSGNTIYF.

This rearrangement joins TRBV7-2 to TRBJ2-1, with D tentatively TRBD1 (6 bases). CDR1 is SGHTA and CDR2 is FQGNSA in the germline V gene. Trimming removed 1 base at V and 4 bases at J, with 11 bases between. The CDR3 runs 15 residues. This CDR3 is CASSLDHQGYNEQFF. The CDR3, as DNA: TGTGCCAGCAGCTTAGATCATCAGGGGTACAATGAGCAGTTCTTC.